The 3 T cell receptor beta chains listed next were all sequenced from one sample in a study of technical replicates of blood from a handful of donors. This table comes from immunoSEQ multiplex PCR, and its TCRdb copy is limited to in-frame clones, with some not included. The sample records 75,000 to 90,000 clones, about 89% being singletons. The material sequenced was T cells isolated from PBMCs. The receptors were sampled from a human donor in good health.

V is TRBV19 and J is TRBJ1-4; unclear D gene. Per the germline V gene, CDR1 is LNHDA and CDR2 is SQIVND (reference sequence). V was clipped by 3 bases and J by 3 bases, with 11 bases between them. The CDR3 is 15 amino acids. CDR3 protein: CASSISGVANEKLFF. Here the CDR3 DNA reads TGTGCCAGTAGTATCTCCGGGGTGGCTAATGAAAAACTGTTTTTT.

This chain joins TRBV28 and TRBJ2-3, with D possibly TRBD2 on 5 matching bases. The germline V gene has CDR1 MDHEN and CDR2 SYDVKM. The CDR3 runs to 16 residues. Trimming took off 5 bases at V and 2 bases at J, with 17 bases between the two ends. The CDR3 region has the DNA TGTGCCAGCAGTCAACGTACCCTGGGAGCCACAGATACGCAGTATTTT. This encodes CASSQRTLGATDTQYF.

The chain carries TRBV10-3 and TRBJ1-1, with D possibly matching TRBD1 (6 bases). This CDR3 contains 14 residues. The V and J ends lost 3 bases and 2 bases respectively, with 10 bases between them. Germline-derived CDR1 and CDR2 are ENHRY and SYGVKD. The CDR3 here is CAISDFGGNTEAFF. In nucleotides, the CDR3 is TGTGCCATCAGTGATTTTGGGGGCAACACTGAAGCTTTCTTT.